The 15 T cell receptor beta chains in this list originate from one sample, sequenced in a study of a mutant IDH1 vaccine in newly diagnosed glioma. Assay: immunoSEQ multiplex PCR; the TCRdb copy retains only in-frame clones and omits some. The sample holds some 47,000 clones, approximately 80% seen once. The time point denotes: week 35, safety follow-up. A single vaccine dose contained 300 ug of mutant IDH1 20-mer peptide, and topical imiquimod was used with it. Which antigens these TCRs recognize remains unknown. Sequencing used PBMCs, obtained from a glioma patient whose treatment included an IDH1 peptide vaccine. The receptors derive from a woman aged 40 to 55 with glioma. Some clones in this sample may be carry-over from other donors' samples.

The genes are TRBV6-1 and TRBJ2-1; TRBD2 matches at 14 bases. CDR3 length equals 16 residues. The V and J ends lost 0 bases and 15 bases, in that order; junction bases with no gene match: 10. The germline V gene encodes CDR1 MNHNS and CDR2 SASEGT. CDR3 nucleotide sequence: TGTGCCAGCAGTGAAGCGAGGGGACTAGCGGGAGTTATTGGGTTCTTC. Its translation is CASSEARGLAGVIGFF.

This clone turned up a few times. The rearrangement links TRBV6-1 to TRBJ1-1; D remains unclear. CDR1 and CDR2 (germline): MNHNS, SASEGT. The ends were cut back, 0 bases at V and 4 bases at J, with 18 bases in the middle. This CDR3 has 17 amino acids. CDR3 bases: TGTGCCAGCAGTGAAGCAGCGAGGCGATTTGCGGGCACTGAAGCTTTCTTT. As protein: CASSEAARRFAGTEAFF.

This chain links TRBV19 with TRBJ2-7; D ambiguous. The CDR3 is made up of 13 amino acids. V was shortened by 3 bases and J by 4 bases, with 10 bases between the two germline ends. Germline loops: CDR1 LNHDA, CDR2 SQIVND (reference sequence). The CDR3 sequence is CASSISMGYEQYF. The DNA of the CDR3 is TGTGCCAGTAGTATTTCAATGGGATACGAGCAGTACTTC.

This rearrangement joins TRBV18 to TRBJ2-7, with 11 bases fitting TRBD1. The CDR3 is made up of 15 amino acids. Germline V gene data show CDR1 as KGHSH and CDR2 as LQKENI. V dropped 6 bases and J dropped 2; count of bases not matched to a gene: 6. CDR3 coding DNA: TGTGCCAGCTCTCATCCGGGACAGGGGGCCTACGAGCAGTACTTC. Translated, it gives CASSHPGQGAYEQYF.

The chain uses TRBV5-5 and TRBJ2-7; 8 positions agree with TRBD1. The CDR3 length is 16 residues. Per the germline V gene, CDR1 is SGHKS and CDR2 is YYEKEE (reference sequence). Trimming at V came to 0 bases and at J to 8 bases, leaving 13 bases not matched to a gene. DNA of the CDR3: TGTGCCAGCAGCTTGGAGGACAGGGACCTATTACGAAAGCAGTACTTC. Amino acid sequence: CASSLEDRDLLRKQYF. Full variable domain (rest looked up from reference TRBV5-5 and TRBJ2-7): DAGVTQSPTHLIKTRGQQVTLRCSPISGHKSVSWYQQVLGQGPQFIFQYYEKEERGRGNFPDRFSARQFPNYSSELNVNALLLGDSALYLCASSLEDRDLLRKQYFGPGTRLTVT.

The CDR3 DNA is TGCGCCAGCAGCTTGGGACAGGGACGTGAAAAACTGTTTTTT. Translated, it gives CASSLGQGREKLFF. The rearrangement links TRBV5-1 to TRBJ1-4; 7 bases fit TRBD1. Trimming removed 0 bases from V and 7 bases from J; junction bases left unmatched: 3. The length of the CDR3 is 14 residues. Germline loops: CDR1 SGHRS, CDR2 YFSETQ.

V usage is TRBV6-1 and J usage is TRBJ2-7; D is possibly TRBD2 (5 bases). V was clipped by 8 bases and J by 6 bases, with 20 bases between them. CDR1 MNHNS and CDR2 SASEGT come from the germline V gene. This CDR3 has 14 amino acids. The CDR3 reads CASLPRRGYGEQYF. Here the CDR3 DNA reads TGTGCCAGCCTCCCCCGCAGAGGGTACGGCGAGCAGTACTTC.

The chain carries TRBV10-3 and TRBJ1-5, with 11 nucleotides matching TRBD1. V shed 6 bases, J shed 4 bases, and the junction held 2 bases outside the gene matches. This CDR3 region has 14 residues. Germline V lookup: CDR1 ENHRY, CDR2 SYGVKD. The CDR3 nucleotides read TGTGCCATCAGGGGGGACAGGGGGAATCAGCCCCAGCATTTT. Amino acids: CAIRGDRGNQPQHF.

This clone has only a few counts. This chain links TRBV19 with TRBJ2-1, with D perhaps matching TRBD1 or TRBD2 (5 bases each). V dropped 10 bases and J dropped 0 bases, with 10 bases sitting between them. CDR1 is LNHDA and CDR2 is SQIVND in the germline V gene (reference sequence). This CDR3 contains 13 residues. CDR3 region: CATVGDSYNEQFF. Here the CDR3 DNA reads TGTGCCACGGTGGGGGACTCCTACAATGAGCAGTTCTTC.

V usage is TRBV27 and J usage is TRBJ2-5; TRBD1 matches 9 bases. V was clipped by 4 bases and J by 5 bases; unmatched bases: 2. Germline assignment: CDR1 MNHEY and CDR2 SMNVEV (reference sequence). The length of the CDR3 is 13 residues. CDR3 sequence: CASSWGTGETQYF. The CDR3 nucleotides read TGTGCCAGCAGTTGGGGGACAGGGGAGACCCAGTACTTC.

A word on this clone: Different DNA sequences within this sample yield the same CDR3. J is TRBJ1-1 and V is TRBV5-1, with D possibly being TRBD1 (6 bases). V lost 0 bases and J 6 bases, leaving 15 bases between the germline ends. Germline V gene lookup returns CDR1 SGHRS and CDR2 YFSETQ. The CDR3 is 15 residues long. CDR3 bases: TGCGCCAGCAGCTTGGGGTTGGACAGTGGGGCTGAAGCTTTCTTT. It translates to CASSLGLDSGAEAFF.

This clone has a handful of counts. This chain joins TRBV2 and TRBJ2-3, with D uncertain. The CDR3 has 14 amino acids. From germline, CDR1 is SNHLY and CDR2 FYNNEI. Trimming pared 5 bases from V and 0 bases from J, leaving 9 bases between. The chain's CDR3 is CASSKAASTDTQYF. The CDR3 DNA is TGTGCCAGCAGTAAGGCGGCTAGCACAGATACGCAGTATTTT.

This clone was counted once. V usage is TRBV25-1 and J usage is TRBJ2-2; 7 bases fit TRBD1. V trimming: 8 bases; J trimming: 0 bases; junction bases outside the gene matches: 9. The CDR3 contains 16 residues. Germline lookup yields CDR1 MGHDK and CDR2 SYGVNS. CDR3 in DNA: TGTGCCAGCGCCAGGACCGGGACAGCGAACACCGGGGAGCTGTTTTTT. Encoded protein: CASARTGTANTGELFF. The full variable domain, with the rest looked up from reference TRBV25-1 and TRBJ2-2, is EADIYQTPRYLVIGTGKKITLECSQTMGHDKMYWYQQDPGMELHLIHYSYGVNSTEKGDLSSESTVSRIRTEHFPLTLESARPSHTSQYLCASARTGTANTGELFFGEGSRLTVL.

V gene TRBV7-2 combines with J gene TRBJ2-3; 8 nucleotides match TRBD1. V lost 5 bases to trimming and J lost 6 bases; unmatched junction nucleotides: 13. The CDR3 loop spans 16 amino acids. The V gene's germline CDR1 is SGHTA and CDR2 FQGNSA. For the CDR3, the DNA is TGTGCCAGCAGCCGCGGGGACAGGCCTTTGACGGATACGCAGTATTTT. Translating gives CASSRGDRPLTDTQYF.

The chain combines TRBV7-9 with TRBJ2-7, with 9 bases matching TRBD1. The J segment lost 7 bases and the V segment lost 3 bases, leaving 4 bases of the junction unmatched. This CDR3 is built from 13 residues. Germline V gene data show CDR1 as SEHNR and CDR2 as FQNEAQ (reference sequence). CDR3 nucleotide sequence: TGTGCCAGCAGCTTTAACAGGGGGCAAGAGCAGTACTTC. Its translation is CASSFNRGQEQYF.